This TCR beta chain was recovered during a study of breast tumors, draining lymph nodes, adjacent tissues. In the case of this clonotype: Its antigen is still unknown.

Study-wide points: Tumors had less TCR diversity than lymph nodes, more than nontumor tissue. The lymph node origin of tumor T cells was framed as consistent with a hypothesis, not demonstrated. Luminal-like breast cancer showed significantly greater tumor-nontumor repertoire similarity than basal-like breast cancer did.

The lymph nodes were axillary draining lymph nodes from breast cancer patients. TCRdb itself ran the multiplex PCR reads through MiXCR, one entry per CDR3 protein. The data show about 230,000 distinct CDR3 sequences, with approximately 29% seen just once and 1.4% held by the top ten. The CDR3 consists of 14 residues. V was trimmed by 3 bases and J by 0 bases, leaving 8 bases between them. Germline-derived CDR1 and CDR2 are SGHVS and FQNEAQ. The sample was axillary lymph node tissue. This clonotype was sampled from a female donor with breast cancer. Some clones in this sample may be carry-over from other donors' samples. The V and J genes are TRBV7-8 and TRBJ1-1, with D unresolved. DNA for the CDR3: TGTGCCAGCAGCTTGGGTGTATTGAACACTGAAGCTTTCTTT. Protein product: CASSLGVLNTEAFF.